A single sample is the source of the 29 T cell receptor beta chains below, sequenced in a study of tissue T cells after allogeneic stem cell transplantation. The data were produced by immunoSEQ multiplex PCR, yet TCRdb's version contains in-frame clones alone and is incomplete. The sample has 4,300 or so clones; roughly 78% are singletons. Adult allogeneic hematopoietic cell transplant recipients with steroid-refractory graft-versus-host disease were prospectively enrolled for research autopsy. The specimen was esophageal tissue, collected at autopsy. These receptors were taken from an older male patient with steroid-refractory graft-versus-host disease after an allogeneic stem cell transplant. Some T cells may have originated in the graft donor.

The count of this clone is one. This chain links TRBV4-1 with TRBJ2-7; TRBD2 is a possible D gene (6 bases). With 6 bases removed from V and 6 bases from J, the gap between germline ends came to 24 bases. Germline CDR1 reads MGHRA; CDR2 reads YSYEKL. CDR3 length: 16 amino acids. The CDR3 DNA is TGCGCCAGCAGTCCTACCCTCGGTGGGGGGAGACGCGAGCAGTACTTC. Amino acid sequence: CASSPTLGGGRREQYF.

This chain uses TRBV29-1 with TRBJ1-2; D is possibly TRBD1 (6 bases). CDR3 size: 14 residues. V was clipped by 4 bases and J by 3 bases, with 15 bases between them. In germline, CDR1 is SQVTM, CDR2 ANQGSEA. The CDR3 is CSVVVVAGDYGYTF. The CDR3 DNA is TGCAGCGTTGTTGTCGTGGCAGGGGACTATGGCTACACCTTC. The whole variable domain, filled in from reference TRBV29-1 and TRBJ1-2, reads SAVISQKPSRDICQRGTSLTIQCQVDSQVTMMFWYRQQPGQSLTLIATANQGSEATYESGFVIDKFPISRPNLTFSTLTVSNMSPEDSSIYLCSVVVVAGDYGYTFGSGTRLTVV.

The chain has TRBV7-9 and TRBJ1-1; maybe TRBD1 (5 bases). CDR3 length: 13 amino acids. Trimming took off 6 bases at V and 1 base at J, with 9 bases between the two ends. CDR1 is SEHNR, CDR2 FQNEAQ, per germline (reference sequence). CDR3 residues: CASRRQSNTEAFF. CDR3 DNA: TGTGCCAGCAGACGACAGTCGAACACTGAAGCTTTCTTT.

The gene calls are TRBV4-1 and TRBJ2-1; maybe TRBD1 (6 bases). V was clipped by 1 base and J by 5 bases, with 24 bases between them. Germline V gene lookup returns CDR1 MGHRA and CDR2 YSYEKL. CDR3 size: 19 residues. CDR3 DNA: TGCGCCAGCAGCCAAGGTTCAGGGGTTGGGATATCTGGGGACAATGAGCAGTTCTTC. This encodes CASSQGSGVGISGDNEQFF.

The chain joins TRBV11-3 to TRBJ1-6; D is uncertain. The CDR3 runs 13 residues. V lost 8 bases, J lost 10 bases, and 15 bases lay in between. Per germline, CDR1 SGHNT and CDR2 YENEEA. CDR3 nucleotides: TGTGCCAGCGCTGGCAACTTTAACTCACCCCTCCACTTT. It translates to CASAGNFNSPLHF.

This clone has just a few counts. The V call is TRBV3-1 (or the pseudogene TRBV3-2), the J call TRBJ1-6; maybe TRBD1 (6 bases). Germline V gene sequence: CDR1 LGHDT, CDR2 YNNKEL (reference sequence). The CDR3 extends over 15 amino acids. The germline V and J ends were trimmed by 4 bases and 10 bases, with 17 bases remaining between them. The CDR3 bases are TGTGCCAGCAGCCTAGCCATGGGGGGCGGATCACCCCTCCACTTT. Its protein product is CASSLAMGGGSPLHF.

The gene calls are TRBV28 and TRBJ1-2; possibly TRBD1 for D (5 bases). The CDR3 loop spans 15 amino acids. Germline values: CDR1 MDHEN, CDR2 SYDVKM. V shed 3 bases and J shed 3 bases, with 14 bases lying between them. CDR3 residues: CASSFGGELDYGYTF. As DNA, the CDR3 is TGTGCCAGCAGTTTTGGGGGGGAGCTTGACTATGGCTACACCTTC.

This clone is labeled as hyperexpanded. V gene TRBV20-1 combines with J gene TRBJ1-2; weak D call: TRBD1 (5 bases). The germline gives CDR1 DFQATT, CDR2 SNEGSKA (reference sequence). The CDR3 sequence is 14 residues long. Trimming left V 3 bases short and J 6 bases short, with 17 bases between. The CDR3 DNA reads TGCAGTGCTAGTAGGTTGTTTCGGGACCATGGCTACACCTTC. This gives the protein CSASRLFRDHGYTF.

This clone was seen only a few times. CDR3 in DNA: TGCGCCAGCCCTAACAGAACGGCTAACTATGGCTACACCTTC. Residues: CASPNRTANYGYTF. This chain connects TRBV23-1 to TRBJ1-2, with unresolved D. TRBV23-1 is an ORF for which the function is uncertain. This CDR3 region has 14 residues. V was trimmed by 8 bases and J by 0 bases, leaving 13 bases between them.

The chain combines TRBV19 with TRBJ2-1; TRBD1 matches at 7 bases. J lost 5 bases, V lost 5 bases, and 6 bases had no gene match. The CDR3 contains 14 residues. Germline CDR1 LNHDA, CDR2 SQIVND (reference sequence). The CDR3 DNA reads TGTGCCAGTAGTGTTACAGGGGTCGACAATGAGCAGTTCTTC. Its protein is CASSVTGVDNEQFF. Together with reference TRBV19 and TRBJ2-1, the CDR3 gives the full variable domain: DGGITQSPKYLFRKEGQNVTLSCEQNLNHDAMYWYRQDPGQGLRLIYYSQIVNDFQKGDIAEGYSVSREKKESFPLTVTSAQKNPTAFYLCASSVTGVDNEQFFGPGTRLTVL.

The chain joins TRBV7-7 to TRBJ2-5; 11 nucleotides match TRBD2. Germline V CDR1 and CDR2: SSHAT, FNYEAQ (reference sequence). The CDR3 loop spans 15 amino acids. V lost 3 bases, J lost 4 bases, and 4 bases stayed unmatched. As DNA, the CDR3 is TGTGCCAGCAGCTTGGCTAGCGGGGGGTTAGAGACCCAGTACTTC. It is translated as CASSLASGGLETQYF.

Judged by abundance, this clone is large. The chain carries TRBV2 and TRBJ2-7; maybe TRBD1 (6 bases). The V end lost 5 bases, the J end lost 2 bases, and 7 bases lay between the germline ends. The V gene's germline CDR1 is SNHLY and CDR2 FYNNEI. The CDR3 is 12 amino acids. The CDR3 sequence: CASSQGPYEQYF. CDR3 nucleotide sequence: TGTGCCAGCAGTCAGGGGCCCTACGAGCAGTACTTC.

V and J are TRBV11-2 and TRBJ2-1; possibly TRBD2 for D (5 bases). Per the germline V gene, CDR1 is SGHAT and CDR2 is FQNNGV. The V gene lost 5 bases and the J gene lost 5 bases, with 13 bases spanning the gap. The CDR3 is made up of 14 amino acids. The CDR3: CASSAGIGHNEQFF. In DNA form, the CDR3 reads TGTGCCAGCAGCGCCGGGATCGGACACAATGAGCAGTTCTTC.

As to this clone: This same CDR3 is encoded by further DNA sequences in the sample. In DNA form, the CDR3 reads TGTGCCAGCAGTGAAAAGGACAGCTCTGGAAACACCATATATTTT. This translates into CASSEKDSSGNTIYF. The genes are TRBV6-1 and TRBJ1-3; D is possibly TRBD1 (6 bases). The germline V gene encodes CDR1 MNHNS and CDR2 SASEGT. The length of the CDR3 is 15 residues. Trimming removed 2 bases at V and 0 bases at J, with 8 bases between.

J is TRBJ2-3 and V is TRBV7-3, with 8 bases fitting TRBD2. The CDR3 loop spans 16 amino acids. CDR1 SGHTA and CDR2 FQGTGA come from the germline V gene. Trimming at V came to 3 bases and at J to 3 bases, leaving 8 bases not matched to a gene. Here the CDR3 reads CASSFLSGGRTDTQYF. The CDR3 DNA reads TGTGCCAGCAGCTTCCTAAGCGGGGGACGGACAGATACGCAGTATTTT. The full variable domain, with the rest looked up from reference TRBV7-3 and TRBJ2-3, is GAGVSQTPSNKVTEKGKYVELRCDPISGHTALYWYRQSLGQGPEFLIYFQGTGAADDSGLPNDRFFAVRPEGSVSTLKIQRTERGDSAVYLCASSFLSGGRTDTQYFGPGTRLTVL.

The genes are TRBV6-5 and TRBJ1-6; 7 bases align to TRBD1. The CDR3 covers 15 residues. Germline V gives CDR1 MNHEY, CDR2 SVGAGI. The V gene end was trimmed by 0 bases and the J gene end by 7 bases; junction bases not matched to a gene: 3. CDR3 bases: TGTGCCAGCAGTTACTCACAGGGGTCAAATTCACCCCTCCACTTT. Amino acid sequence: CASSYSQGSNSPLHF.

The chain carries TRBV14 and TRBJ1-1; D not resolved. With 5 bases removed from V and 1 base from J, the gap between germline ends came to 11 bases. Germline CDR1 reads SGHDN; CDR2 reads FVKESK. The CDR3 contains 14 residues. DNA of the CDR3: TGTGCCAGCAGCTCACCCTTTTGGAACACTGAAGCTTTCTTT. This gives the protein CASSSPFWNTEAFF. Drawing the rest from reference TRBV14 and TRBJ1-1, the complete variable domain is EAGVTQFPSHSVIEKGQTVTLRCDPISGHDNLYWYRRVMGKEIKFLLHFVKESKQDESGMPNNRFLAERTGGTYSTLKVQPAELEDSGVYFCASSSPFWNTEAFFGQGTRLTVV.

The chain links TRBV10-3 to TRBJ1-4; 8 positions agree with TRBD1. Germline-derived CDR1 and CDR2 are ENHRY and SYGVKD. The CDR3 length is 15 residues. V dropped 4 bases and J dropped 3; count of bases not matched to a gene: 4. The CDR3 protein is CAISGQGRANEKLFF. The CDR3 DNA reads as TGTGCCATCAGTGGACAGGGGCGCGCTAATGAAAAACTGTTTTTT.

V is TRBV6-1 and J is TRBJ2-7, with D possibly TRBD1 on 5 matching bases. CDR1 is MNHNS and CDR2 is SASEGT in the germline V gene. The CDR3 is 15 residues long. Trimming removed 2 bases at V and 3 bases at J, with 14 bases between. The chain's CDR3 is CASSETTGRGYEQYF. DNA for the CDR3: TGTGCCAGCAGTGAAACAACAGGACGAGGCTACGAGCAGTACTTC.

By share, this clone ranks as large (0.1 to 1%). This chain uses TRBV19 with TRBJ2-7; no reliable D call. This CDR3 is built from 13 residues. Trimming pared 3 bases from V and 1 base from J, leaving 7 bases between. Looked up from germline, CDR1 is LNHDA and CDR2 is SQIVND (reference sequence). The CDR3 is CASSILLSYEQYF. For the CDR3, the DNA is TGTGCCAGTAGTATTCTGCTATCCTACGAGCAGTACTTC.

The chain carries TRBV19 and TRBJ1-5; unclear D gene. The CDR3 runs 15 residues. The V and J ends lost 7 bases and 3 bases respectively, with 16 bases between them. Germline V gene data show CDR1 as LNHDA and CDR2 as SQIVND (reference sequence). The CDR3 loop reads CASKDGTSSNQPQHF. The CDR3 DNA reads as TGTGCCAGTAAGGACGGAACAAGCTCCAATCAGCCCCAGCATTTT.

This clone was counted only a few times. V gene TRBV19 combines with J gene TRBJ1-1; the D is unclear. The CDR3 consists of 16 residues. The germline CDR1 and CDR2 sequences are LNHDA and SQIVND (reference sequence). V lost 1 base to trimming and J lost 1 base, with 13 bases between them. The CDR3 is CASSIGLLQRNTEAFF. The CDR3 DNA sequence: TGTGCCAGTAGTATAGGCCTCCTCCAACGGAACACTGAAGCTTTCTTT.

The V gene is TRBV19, the J gene TRBJ2-3, with TRBD2 as a possible D gene (5 bases). Germline V gives CDR1 LNHDA, CDR2 SQIVND (reference sequence). The CDR3 covers 14 residues. Trimming left V 2 bases short and J 7 bases short, with 13 bases between. CDR3 sequence: CASSINGVGNTQYF. The CDR3 region has the DNA TGTGCCAGTAGTATAAACGGGGTCGGAAATACGCAGTATTTT.

The chain carries TRBV19 and TRBJ1-5, with D unclear. The CDR3 sequence is 15 residues long. Germline-derived CDR1 and CDR2 are LNHDA and SQIVND (reference sequence). V was shortened by 4 bases and J by 0 bases, with 10 bases between the two germline ends. CDR3 residues: CASSNRDYSNQPQHF. The DNA of the CDR3 is TGTGCCAGTAGTAACAGAGATTATAGCAATCAGCCCCAGCATTTT.

This clone was observed once. This chain joins TRBV5-4 and TRBJ1-6; TRBD1 aligns across 7 bases. V was clipped by 4 bases and J by 7 bases; unmatched bases: 5. The CDR3 is 14 residues long. CDR1 and CDR2 (germline): SGHNT, YYREEE (reference sequence). The chain's CDR3 is CASSKGQPNSPLHF. The CDR3 nucleotides are TGTGCCAGCAGCAAGGGACAGCCCAATTCACCCCTCCACTTT.

This clone was detected a few times. At the DNA level, this CDR3 is encoded by other sequences in the same sample as well. The chain carries TRBV5-4 and TRBJ2-7; D is perhaps TRBD1 (6 bases). V lost 2 bases and J lost 2, with 17 bases in between. Germline V gives CDR1 SGHNT, CDR2 YYREEE (reference sequence). The CDR3 totals 16 residues. DNA of the CDR3: TGTGCCAGCAGCTTACGATCCGGGACACACACCTACGAGCAGTACTTC. Residues: CASSLRSGTHTYEQYF.

The V and J genes are TRBV11-3 and TRBJ2-1; 7 bases fit TRBD1. The germline V gene encodes CDR1 SGHNT and CDR2 YENEEA. V shed 5 bases and J 0 bases; nucleotides not matched to a gene: 4. The CDR3 is 15 amino acids. Here the CDR3 reads CASSPDRSSYNEQFF. CDR3 DNA: TGTGCCAGCAGCCCGGACAGGAGCTCCTACAATGAGCAGTTCTTC.

This clone was seen a single time. The chain couples TRBV19 to TRBJ1-5; D remains ambiguous. V dropped 8 bases and J dropped 2 bases, with 13 bases sitting between them. The CDR3 runs 14 residues. The germline gives CDR1 LNHDA, CDR2 SQIVND (reference sequence). For the CDR3, the DNA is TGTGCCAGTGGGAGGATAGATGGCAATCAGCCCCAGCATTTT. Protein product: CASGRIDGNQPQHF.

The chain couples TRBV6-1 to TRBJ1-1, with 10 bases matching TRBD1. The CDR3 is 16 residues long. Germline CDR1 MNHNS, CDR2 SASEGT. V lost 4 bases to trimming and J lost 6 bases; unmatched junction nucleotides: 11. The CDR3 sequence: CASSGFWTGGEPEAFF. DNA of the CDR3: TGTGCCAGCAGTGGATTTTGGACAGGGGGGGAACCTGAAGCTTTCTTT.